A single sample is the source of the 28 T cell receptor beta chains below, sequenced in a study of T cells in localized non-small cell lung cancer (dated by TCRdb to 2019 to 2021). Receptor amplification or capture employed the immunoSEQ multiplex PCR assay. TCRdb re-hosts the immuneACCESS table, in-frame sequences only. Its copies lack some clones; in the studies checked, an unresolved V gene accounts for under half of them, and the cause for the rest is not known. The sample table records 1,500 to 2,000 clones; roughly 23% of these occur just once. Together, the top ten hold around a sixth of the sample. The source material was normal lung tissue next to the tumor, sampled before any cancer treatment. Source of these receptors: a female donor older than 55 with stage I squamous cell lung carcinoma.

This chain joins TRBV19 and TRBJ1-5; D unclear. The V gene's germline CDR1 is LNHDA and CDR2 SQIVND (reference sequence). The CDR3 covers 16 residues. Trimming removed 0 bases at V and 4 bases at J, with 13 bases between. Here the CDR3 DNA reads TGTGCCAGTAGTATAGATCGCGGCGTTTGGAATCAGCCCCAGCATTTT. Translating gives CASSIDRGVWNQPQHF. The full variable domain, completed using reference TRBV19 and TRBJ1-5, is DGGITQSPKYLFRKEGQNVTLSCEQNLNHDAMYWYRQDPGQGLRLIYYSQIVNDFQKGDIAEGYSVSREKKESFPLTVTSAQKNPTAFYLCASSIDRGVWNQPQHFGDGTRLSIL.

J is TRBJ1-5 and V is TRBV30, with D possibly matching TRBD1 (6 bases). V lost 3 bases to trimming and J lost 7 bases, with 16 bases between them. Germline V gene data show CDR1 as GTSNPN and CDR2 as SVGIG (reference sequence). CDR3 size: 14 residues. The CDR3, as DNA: TGTGCCTGGAGGGACACAGGGTCAAGGCAGCCCCAGCATTTT. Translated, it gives CAWRDTGSRQPQHF.

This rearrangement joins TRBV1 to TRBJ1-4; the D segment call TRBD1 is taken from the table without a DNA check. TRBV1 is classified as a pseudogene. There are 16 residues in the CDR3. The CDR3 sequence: CASSQAEGGRLGKLFF. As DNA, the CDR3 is TGCGCCAGCAGCCAAGCTGAAGGGGGCCGGCTTGGAAAACTGTTTTTT.

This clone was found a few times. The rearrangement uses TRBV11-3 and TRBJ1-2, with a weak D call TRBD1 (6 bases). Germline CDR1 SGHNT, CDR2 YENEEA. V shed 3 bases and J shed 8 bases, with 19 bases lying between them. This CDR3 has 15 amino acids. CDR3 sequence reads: CASSLGAGSLSGYTF. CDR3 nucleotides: TGTGCCAGCAGCTTGGGGGCAGGAAGTCTAAGCGGCTACACCTTC.

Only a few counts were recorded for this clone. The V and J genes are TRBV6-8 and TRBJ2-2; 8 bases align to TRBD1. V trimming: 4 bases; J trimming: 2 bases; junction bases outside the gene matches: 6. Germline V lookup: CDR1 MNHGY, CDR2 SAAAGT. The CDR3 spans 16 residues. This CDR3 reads CASSFVDRANTGELFF. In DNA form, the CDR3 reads TGTGCCAGCAGTTTCGTGGACAGGGCCAACACCGGGGAGCTGTTTTTT.

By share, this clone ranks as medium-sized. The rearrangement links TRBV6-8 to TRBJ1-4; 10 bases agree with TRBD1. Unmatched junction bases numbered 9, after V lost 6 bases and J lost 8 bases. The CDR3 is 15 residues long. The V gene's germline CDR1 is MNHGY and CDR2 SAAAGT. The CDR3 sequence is CASREPGTGVEKLFF. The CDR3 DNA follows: TGTGCCAGCAGAGAGCCCGGGACAGGGGTCGAAAAACTGTTTTTT.

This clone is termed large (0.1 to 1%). The CDR3 protein is CASSGQGMTNEKLFF. In nucleotides, the CDR3 is TGTGCCAGCAGCGGACAGGGTATGACTAATGAAAAACTGTTTTTT. The V call is TRBV11-3, the J call TRBJ1-4; 8 bases map to TRBD1. The length of the CDR3 is 15 residues. Germline CDR1 and CDR2: SGHNT and YENEEA. With 5 bases clipped from V and 2 bases from J, the junction kept 4 bases outside the gene matches. Based on the CDR3 plus reference TRBV11-3 and TRBJ1-4, the full variable domain is EAGVVQSPRYKIIEKKQPVAFWCNPISGHNTLYWYLQNLGQGPELLIRYENEEAVDDSQLPKDRFSAERLKGVDSTLKIQPAELGDSAVYLCASSGQGMTNEKLFFGSGTQLSVL.

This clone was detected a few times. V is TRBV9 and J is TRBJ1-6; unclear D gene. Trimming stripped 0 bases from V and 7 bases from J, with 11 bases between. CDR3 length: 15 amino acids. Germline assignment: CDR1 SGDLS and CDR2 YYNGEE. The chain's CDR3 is CASSVEKEGNSPLHF. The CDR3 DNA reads TGTGCCAGCAGCGTAGAAAAGGAAGGGAATTCACCCCTCCACTTT.

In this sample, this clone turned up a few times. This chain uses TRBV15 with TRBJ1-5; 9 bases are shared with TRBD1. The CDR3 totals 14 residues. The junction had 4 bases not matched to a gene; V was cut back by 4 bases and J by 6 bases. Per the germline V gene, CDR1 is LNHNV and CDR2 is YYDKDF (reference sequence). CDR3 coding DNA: TGTGCCACCAGCATAGGGACAGGGTTTCAGCCCCAGCATTTT. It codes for CATSIGTGFQPQHF. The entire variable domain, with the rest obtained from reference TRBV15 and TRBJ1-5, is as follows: DAMVIQNPRYQVTQFGKPVTLSCSQTLNHNVMYWYQQKSSQAPKLLFHYYDKDFNNEADTPDNFQSRRPNTSFCFLDIRSPGLGDTAMYLCATSIGTGFQPQHFGDGTRLSIL.

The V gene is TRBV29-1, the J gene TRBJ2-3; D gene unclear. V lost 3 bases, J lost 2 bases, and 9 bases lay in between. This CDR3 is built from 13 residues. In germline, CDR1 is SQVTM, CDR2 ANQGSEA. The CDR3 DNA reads TGCAGCGTTGACGAGCAGACCACAGATACGCAGTATTTT. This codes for CSVDEQTTDTQYF.

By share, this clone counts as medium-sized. CDR3 sequence reads: CASSNRGPVGYTF. CDR3 nucleotide sequence: TGTGCCAGCAGTAACAGGGGGCCTGTTGGCTACACCTTC. V gene TRBV6-8 combines with J gene TRBJ1-2; 9 bases are a match to TRBD1. CDR1 and CDR2 (germline): MNHGY, SAAAGT. The CDR3 runs to 13 residues. After removal of 5 bases from V and 7 bases from J, the junction contained 5 bases not matched to a gene.

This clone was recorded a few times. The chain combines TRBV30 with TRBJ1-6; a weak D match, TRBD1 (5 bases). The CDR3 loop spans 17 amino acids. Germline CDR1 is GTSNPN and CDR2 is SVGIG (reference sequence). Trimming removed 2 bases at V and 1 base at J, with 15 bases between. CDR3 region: CAWSPTGWRSYNSPLHF. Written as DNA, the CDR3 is TGTGCCTGGAGTCCTACAGGTTGGAGGTCCTATAATTCACCCCTCCACTTT.

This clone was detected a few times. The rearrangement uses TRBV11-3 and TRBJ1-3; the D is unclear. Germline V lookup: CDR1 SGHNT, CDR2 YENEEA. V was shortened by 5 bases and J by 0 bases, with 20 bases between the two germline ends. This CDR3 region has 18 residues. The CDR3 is CASSLEMILGPSGNTIYF. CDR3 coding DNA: TGTGCCAGCAGCCTCGAAATGATCCTAGGACCCTCTGGAAACACCATATATTTT. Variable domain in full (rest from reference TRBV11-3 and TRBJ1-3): EAGVVQSPRYKIIEKKQPVAFWCNPISGHNTLYWYLQNLGQGPELLIRYENEEAVDDSQLPKDRFSAERLKGVDSTLKIQPAELGDSAVYLCASSLEMILGPSGNTIYFGEGSWLTVV.

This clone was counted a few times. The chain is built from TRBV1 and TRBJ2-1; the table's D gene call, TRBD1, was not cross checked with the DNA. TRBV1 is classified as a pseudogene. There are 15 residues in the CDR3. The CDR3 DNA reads TGCGCCAGCAGCCAAGCACAGGGGGAGTACAATGAGCAGTTCTTC. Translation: CASSQAQGEYNEQFF.

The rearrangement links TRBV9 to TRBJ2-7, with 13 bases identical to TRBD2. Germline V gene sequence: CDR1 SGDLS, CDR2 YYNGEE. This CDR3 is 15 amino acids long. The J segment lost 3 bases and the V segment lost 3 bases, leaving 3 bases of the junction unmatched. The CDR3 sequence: CASSEGTSGVYEQYF. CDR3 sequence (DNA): TGTGCCAGCAGCGAAGGGACTAGCGGGGTCTACGAGCAGTACTTC.

In DNA form, the CDR3 reads TGTGCCAGCAGCTCGGGACAGGACTATGGCTACACCTTC. Translated: CASSSGQDYGYTF. V is TRBV5-8 and J is TRBJ1-2; 8 nucleotides line up with TRBD1. Trimming took 3 bases from V and 3 from J; bases not matched to a gene: 1. The CDR3 is 13 amino acids. Germline-derived CDR1 and CDR2 are SGHTS and YDEGEE. The whole variable domain, remainder taken from reference TRBV5-8 and TRBJ1-2, is EAGVTQSPTHLIKTRGQQATLRCSPISGHTSVYWYQQALGLGLQFLLWYDEGEERNRGNFPPRFSGRQFPNYSSELNVNALELEDSALYLCASSSGQDYGYTFGSGTRLTVV.

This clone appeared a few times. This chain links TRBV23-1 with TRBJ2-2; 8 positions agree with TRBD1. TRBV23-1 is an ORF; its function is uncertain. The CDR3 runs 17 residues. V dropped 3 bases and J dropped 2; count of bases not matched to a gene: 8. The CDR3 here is CASSHSRQGPNTGELFF. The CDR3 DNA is TGCGCCAGCAGTCACTCAAGACAGGGGCCCAACACCGGGGAGCTGTTTTTT.

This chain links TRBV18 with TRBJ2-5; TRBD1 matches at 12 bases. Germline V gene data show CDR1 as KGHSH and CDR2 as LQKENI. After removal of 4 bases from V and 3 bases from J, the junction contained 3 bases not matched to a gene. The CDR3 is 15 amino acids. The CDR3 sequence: CASSRGTGGKETQYF. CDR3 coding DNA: TGTGCCAGCTCACGAGGGACAGGGGGCAAAGAGACCCAGTACTTC.

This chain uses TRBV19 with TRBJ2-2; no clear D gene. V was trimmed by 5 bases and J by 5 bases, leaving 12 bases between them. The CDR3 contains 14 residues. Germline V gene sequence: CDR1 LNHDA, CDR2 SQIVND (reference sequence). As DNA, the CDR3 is TGTGCCAGTAGTCCGATGACATTGACCGGGGAGCTGTTTTTT. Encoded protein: CASSPMTLTGELFF.

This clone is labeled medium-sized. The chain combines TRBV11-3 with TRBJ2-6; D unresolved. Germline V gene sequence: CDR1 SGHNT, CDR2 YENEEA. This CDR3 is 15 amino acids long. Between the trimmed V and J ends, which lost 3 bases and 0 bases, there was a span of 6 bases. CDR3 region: CASSFAPSGANVLTF. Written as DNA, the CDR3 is TGTGCCAGCAGCTTTGCCCCCTCTGGGGCCAACGTCCTGACTTTC.

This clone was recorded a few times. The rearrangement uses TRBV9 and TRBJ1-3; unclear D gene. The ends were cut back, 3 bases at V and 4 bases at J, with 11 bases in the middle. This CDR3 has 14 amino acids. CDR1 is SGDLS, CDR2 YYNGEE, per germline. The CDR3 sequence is CASSGGGPGNTIYF. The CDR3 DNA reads TGTGCCAGCAGCGGCGGAGGACCCGGAAACACCATATATTTT.

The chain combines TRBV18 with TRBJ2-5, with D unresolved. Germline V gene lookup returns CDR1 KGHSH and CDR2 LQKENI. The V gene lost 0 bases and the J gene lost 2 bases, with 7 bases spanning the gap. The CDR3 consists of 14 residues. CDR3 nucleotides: TGTGCCAGCTCACCACCGAGCCGGCAAGAGACCCAGTACTTC. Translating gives CASSPPSRQETQYF.

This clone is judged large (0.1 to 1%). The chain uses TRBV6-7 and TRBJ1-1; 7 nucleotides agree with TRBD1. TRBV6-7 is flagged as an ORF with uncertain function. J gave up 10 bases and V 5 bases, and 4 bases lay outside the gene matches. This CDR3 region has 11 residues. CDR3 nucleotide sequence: TGTGCCAGCAGTACCGGGACAGTAGCTTTCTTT. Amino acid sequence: CASSTGTVAFF.

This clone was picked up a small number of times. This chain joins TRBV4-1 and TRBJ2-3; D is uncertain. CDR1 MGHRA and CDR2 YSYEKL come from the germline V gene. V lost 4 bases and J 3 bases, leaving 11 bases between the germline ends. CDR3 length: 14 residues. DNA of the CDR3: TGCGCCAGCAGCCCGCAAGGCCTAACAGATACGCAGTATTTT. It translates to CASSPQGLTDTQYF.

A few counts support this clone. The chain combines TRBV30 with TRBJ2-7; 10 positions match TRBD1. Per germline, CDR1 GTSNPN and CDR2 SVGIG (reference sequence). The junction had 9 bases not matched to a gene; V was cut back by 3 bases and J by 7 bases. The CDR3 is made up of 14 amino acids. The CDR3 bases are TGTGCCTGGAGCCCGGGACAGGGGTCTCTAGAGCAGTACTTC. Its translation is CAWSPGQGSLEQYF.

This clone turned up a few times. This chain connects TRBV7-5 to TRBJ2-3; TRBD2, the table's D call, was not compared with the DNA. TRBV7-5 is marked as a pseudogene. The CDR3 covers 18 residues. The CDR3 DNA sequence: TGTGCCAGCAGCTTAGATCCTAGCGGGGGTTCCCGCACAGATACGCAGTATTTT. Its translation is CASSLDPSGGSRTDTQYF.

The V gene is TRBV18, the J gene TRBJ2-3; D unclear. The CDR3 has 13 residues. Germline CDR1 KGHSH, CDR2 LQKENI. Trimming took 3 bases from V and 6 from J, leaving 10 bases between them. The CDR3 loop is CASSPSIPDTQYF. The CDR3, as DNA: TGTGCCAGCTCACCGAGTATCCCTGATACGCAGTATTTT.

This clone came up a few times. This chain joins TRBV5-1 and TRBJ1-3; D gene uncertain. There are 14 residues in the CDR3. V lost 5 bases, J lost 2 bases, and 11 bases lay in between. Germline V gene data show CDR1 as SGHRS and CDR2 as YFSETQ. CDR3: CASRREGTGNTIYF. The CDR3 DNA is TGCGCCAGCAGGCGGGAGGGAACTGGAAACACCATATATTTT.